This record looks at one TCR beta chain sequence and its context. The data were produced by immunoSEQ multiplex PCR, yet TCRdb's version contains in-frame clones alone and is incomplete. The profile shows 50,000 to 75,000 clones, 85% of them singletons. This entry belongs to a study of control samples from healthy donors and cancer patients. Specimen: blood. The receptor comes from a man in his forties or fifties in good health.

In DNA, the CDR3 is TGTGCCAGCAGTGAAAGCAACACCATATATTTT. Translating it yields CASSESNTIYF. The chain carries TRBV6-1 and TRBJ1-3; D not certain. The CDR3 totals 11 residues. With 2 bases removed from V and 7 bases from J, the gap between germline ends came to 3 bases. Germline CDR1 reads MNHNS; CDR2 reads SASEGT.